The clone carrying this TCR beta chain turned up a few times. What it binds is not known. In TCRdb, the RT-PCR reads were re-called with MiXCR into one record per CDR3 protein. This sample has more than 450,000 distinct CDR3 sequences; approximately 10% occur once, and the top ten carry approximately 10%. This sample is part of a study of response to subunit inactivated influenza vaccine. General study results and limits: Authors suggested each seasonal influenza vaccination recruits few new T cells.

The CDR3 spans 14 residues. Germline V CDR1 and CDR2: LGHNA, YSLEER. Germline trimming cut 2 bases from V and 8 bases from J; bases unmatched to any gene: 5. The source of this sequence is a man between 45 and 60 years old who received an inactivated influenza vaccine. Material: PBMCs from blood, obtained on the day of vaccination. The gene calls are TRBV4-3 and TRBJ2-3; 9 nucleotides match TRBD2. As DNA, the CDR3 is TGCGCCAGCAGCCAACAACATAGCGGGAGTACGCAGTATTTT. Its protein product is CASSQQHSGSTQYF.